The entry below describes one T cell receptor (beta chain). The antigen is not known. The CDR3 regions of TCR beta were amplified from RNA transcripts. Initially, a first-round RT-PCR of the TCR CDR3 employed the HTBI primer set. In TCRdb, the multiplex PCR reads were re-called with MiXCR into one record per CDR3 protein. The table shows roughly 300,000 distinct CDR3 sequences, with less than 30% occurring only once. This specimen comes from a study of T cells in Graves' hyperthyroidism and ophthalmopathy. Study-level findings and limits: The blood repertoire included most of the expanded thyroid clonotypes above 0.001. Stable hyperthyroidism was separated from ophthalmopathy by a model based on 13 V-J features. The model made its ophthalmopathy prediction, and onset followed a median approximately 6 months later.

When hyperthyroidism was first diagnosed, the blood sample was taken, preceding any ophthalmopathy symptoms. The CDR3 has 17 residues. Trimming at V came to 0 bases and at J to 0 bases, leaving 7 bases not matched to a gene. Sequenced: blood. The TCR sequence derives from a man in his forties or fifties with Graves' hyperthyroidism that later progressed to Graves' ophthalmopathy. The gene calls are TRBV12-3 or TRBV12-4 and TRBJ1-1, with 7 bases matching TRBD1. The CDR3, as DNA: TGTGCCAGCAGTTTAGCGCTAAAGGGGGCCTTGAACACTGAAGCTTTCTTT. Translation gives CASSLALKGALNTEAFF.